Presented here are 28 T cell receptor beta chains from one specimen sequenced in a study of cytotoxic CD8 clonotypes in ibrutinib-treated CLL. TCRdb keeps only in-frame clones here, not all; method: immunoSEQ multiplex PCR. The profile covers 150,000 to 250,000 clones, with about 72% appearing a single time and roughly 13% taken by the ten largest. The sequences come from PBMCs, collected after 24 months of ibrutinib treatment. Source of these receptors: a human donor with chronic lymphocytic leukemia.

This clone was observed a handful of times. V gene TRBV7-9 combines with J gene TRBJ2-2, with D perhaps matching TRBD2 (6 bases). This CDR3 is 13 amino acids long. Per the germline V gene, CDR1 is SEHNR and CDR2 is FQNEAQ (reference sequence). V was trimmed by 3 bases and J by 6 bases, leaving 8 bases between them. CDR3 coding DNA: TGTGCCAGCAGCTTGGGGGGAGCCGGGGAGCTGTTTTTT. It yields the protein CASSLGGAGELFF.

The chain joins TRBV30 to TRBJ2-5, with D possibly being TRBD1 (6 bases). The V and J ends lost 1 base and 4 bases respectively, with 13 bases between them. Germline V lookup: CDR1 GTSNPN, CDR2 SVGIG (reference sequence). CDR3 length: 14 residues. The CDR3 loop reads CAWSAGGTRETQYF. The CDR3 nucleotides read TGTGCCTGGAGTGCTGGGGGCACGCGAGAGACCCAGTACTTC.

This chain links TRBV6-4 with TRBJ1-2, with D tentatively TRBD1 (5 bases). The germline CDR1 and CDR2 sequences are MRHNA and SNTAGT. The CDR3 sequence is 15 residues long. V dropped 3 bases and J dropped 4 bases, with 15 bases sitting between them. CDR3 in DNA: TGTGCCAGCAGTGAAGGGGACGGCTCCGCCTATGGCTACACCTTC. Translating it yields CASSEGDGSAYGYTF.

V is TRBV29-1 and J is TRBJ1-2; no reliable D call. V was shortened by 2 bases and J by 6 bases, with 10 bases between the two germline ends. The CDR3 has 12 residues. CDR1 and CDR2 (germline): SQVTM, ANQGSEA. The CDR3 region has the DNA TGCAGCGTTGAATGGTGGTTAAATGGCTACACCTTC. Translated, it gives CSVEWWLNGYTF.

The chain carries TRBV6-1 and TRBJ1-2, with TRBD1 matching 12 bases. Germline assignment: CDR1 MNHNS and CDR2 SASEGT. This CDR3 spans 16 amino acids. The ends lost 3 bases at V and 8 bases at J; junction bases unmatched: 10. The CDR3 region is CASSDHHGTGGRGYTF. CDR3 nucleotide sequence: TGTGCCAGCAGTGATCACCATGGGACAGGGGGCCGGGGCTACACCTTC.

The chain uses TRBV29-1 and TRBJ1-2; D uncertain. The V gene's germline CDR1 is SQVTM and CDR2 ANQGSEA. The CDR3 has 12 residues. The germline V and J ends were trimmed by 5 bases and 4 bases, with 11 bases remaining between them. CDR3 sequence reads: CSVPRRIYGYTF. In nucleotides, the CDR3 is TGCAGCGTTCCACGCCGCATCTATGGCTACACCTTC.

The chain couples TRBV30 to TRBJ2-3; perhaps TRBD2 as D (6 bases). Trimming stripped 5 bases from V and 0 bases from J, with 9 bases between. Germline CDR1 reads GTSNPN; CDR2 reads SVGIG (reference sequence). This CDR3 spans 13 amino acids. In DNA form, the CDR3 reads TGTGCCTGGGTAGCGGACAGCACAGATACGCAGTATTTT. This sequence encodes CAWVADSTDTQYF.

The J gene is TRBJ2-3, the V gene TRBV9, with 8 bases fitting TRBD1. The CDR3 covers 15 residues. The junction had 6 bases not matched to a gene; V was cut back by 0 bases and J by 6 bases. Germline CDR1 SGDLS, CDR2 YYNGEE. This CDR3 reads CASSVGQGARDTQYF. The CDR3 DNA reads as TGTGCCAGCAGCGTAGGTCAGGGGGCGCGGGATACGCAGTATTTT. Variable domain in full (rest from reference TRBV9 and TRBJ2-3): DSGVTQTPKHLITATGQRVTLRCSPRSGDLSVYWYQQSLDQGLQFLIQYYNGEERAKGNILERFSAQQFPDLHSELNLSSLELGDSALYFCASSVGQGARDTQYFGPGTRLTVL.

The chain uses TRBV7-6 and TRBJ1-3; D remains ambiguous. V was trimmed by 5 bases and J by 4 bases, leaving 9 bases between them. Germline V CDR1 and CDR2: SGHVS, FNYEAQ. The CDR3 spans 13 residues. CDR3 DNA: TGTGCCAGCAGCGGGCTGGTGGGAAACACCATATATTTT. This sequence encodes CASSGLVGNTIYF.

The chain carries TRBV27 and TRBJ2-7; 15 bases are a match to TRBD2. Looked up from germline, CDR1 is MNHEY and CDR2 is SMNVEV (reference sequence). The trim removed 6 bases at V and 1 base at J, leaving 7 bases unmatched. CDR3 length: 17 residues. CDR3 protein: CASSGLAGGPGSYEQYF. CDR3 coding DNA: TGTGCCAGCAGCGGACTAGCGGGAGGGCCTGGGTCCTACGAGCAGTACTTC.

The chain employs TRBV28 and TRBJ1-2, with unresolved D. V lost 11 bases and J lost 8, with 21 bases in between. Per the germline V gene, CDR1 is MDHEN and CDR2 is SYDVKM. The CDR3 consists of 13 residues. CDR3 region: CAARPNFGVGYTF. The CDR3 bases are TGTGCCGCCCGGCCTAACTTCGGGGTCGGCTACACCTTC.

Only one count was recorded for this clone. V gene TRBV29-1 combines with J gene TRBJ2-1, with D possibly matching TRBD2 (5 bases). The CDR3 runs to 15 residues. V was pared by 7 bases and J by 2 bases, with 18 bases between. The germline V gene has CDR1 SQVTM and CDR2 ANQGSEA. In DNA form, the CDR3 reads TGCAGCGCCCAAACCGGGCGGGTCACCTACAATGAGCAGTTCTTC. Protein product: CSAQTGRVTYNEQFF.

The chain couples TRBV7-9 to TRBJ1-4; no firm D call. Germline CDR1 SEHNR, CDR2 FQNEAQ (reference sequence). The ends were cut back, 5 bases at V and 5 bases at J, with 15 bases in the middle. The CDR3 has 15 residues. CDR3 sequence: CASSPPWVTNEKLFF. CDR3 bases: TGTGCCAGCAGCCCACCCTGGGTGACGAATGAAAAACTGTTTTTT.

The V and J genes are TRBV11-2 and TRBJ2-2, with TRBD1 matching 7 bases. V was pared by 3 bases and J by 0 bases, with 1 base of the junction left unmatched. The CDR3 has 15 amino acids. Germline V lookup: CDR1 SGHAT, CDR2 FQNNGV. The CDR3 spells CASSFRGSNTGELFF. Written as DNA, the CDR3 is TGTGCCAGCAGCTTCAGGGGGTCGAACACCGGGGAGCTGTTTTTT.

This clone appeared a few times. The chain links TRBV5-4 to TRBJ2-1; no definite D call. CDR3 size: 15 residues. Between the trimmed V and J ends, which lost 0 bases and 0 bases, there was a span of 7 bases. CDR1 and CDR2 (germline): SGHNT, YYREEE (reference sequence). CDR3 residues: CASSLEVSSYNEQFF. The CDR3 nucleotides are TGTGCCAGCAGCTTGGAGGTTAGCTCCTACAATGAGCAGTTCTTC.

This clone showed up just once. Written as DNA, the CDR3 is TGTGCCAGCAGCTTAGTGTACGTCGGGGCCAACAGTACGCAGTATTTT. It translates to CASSLVYVGANSTQYF. The chain recombines TRBV7-9 with TRBJ2-3, with D perhaps being TRBD1 or TRBD2 (5 bases each). The CDR3 totals 16 residues. Per germline, CDR1 SEHNR and CDR2 FQNEAQ (reference sequence). V was clipped by 1 base and J by 8 bases, with 19 bases between them.

This clone was detected only once. The V and J genes are TRBV27 and TRBJ2-7; D is perhaps TRBD2 (7 bases). The germline gives CDR1 MNHEY, CDR2 SMNVEV (reference sequence). The CDR3 contains 14 residues. V was cut by 7 bases and J by 3 bases, with 16 bases left in between. Here the CDR3 reads CASNFGGPNYEQYF. In DNA, the CDR3 is TGTGCCAGCAACTTCGGGGGGCCCAACTACGAGCAGTACTTC.

V usage is TRBV6-5 and J usage is TRBJ2-5; possible D gene TRBD2, 5 bases. Germline loops: CDR1 MNHEY, CDR2 SVGAGI. Trimming stripped 7 bases from V and 4 bases from J, with 7 bases between. The CDR3 covers 11 residues. CDR3 DNA sequence: TGTGCCAGCACACGGGGAGAGACCCAGTACTTC. Translating gives CASTRGETQYF.

Only a few counts were recorded for this clone. The chain combines TRBV7-2 with TRBJ2-1; D unresolved. Looked up from germline, CDR1 is SGHTA and CDR2 is FQGNSA. This CDR3 has 12 amino acids. Trimming took off 4 bases at V and 7 bases at J, with 8 bases between the two ends. CDR3 DNA sequence: TGTGCCAGCAGCTCACAATCGAATGAGCAGTTCTTC. Amino acids: CASSSQSNEQFF.

The V call is TRBV28, the J call TRBJ1-5; D unclear. The length of the CDR3 is 14 residues. Germline-derived CDR1 and CDR2 are MDHEN and SYDVKM. Trimming pared 7 bases from V and 6 bases from J, leaving 16 bases between. CDR3 nucleotide sequence: TGTGCCAGCAAAGAACGGGTATCTAGTCAGCCCCAGCATTTT. Translated: CASKERVSSQPQHF.

This chain connects TRBV7-9 to TRBJ1-1; D is unclear. Germline assignment: CDR1 SEHNR and CDR2 FQNEAQ (reference sequence). Trimming removed 5 bases from V and 1 base from J, with 14 bases in between. There are 15 residues in the CDR3. CDR3 bases: TGTGCCAGCAGCCCCGGTGGGATCTCGAACACTGAAGCTTTCTTT. Translated, it gives CASSPGGISNTEAFF.

This chain's CDR3 is CASSDYTGTGTFNYGYTF. The CDR3 DNA reads as TGTGCCAGCAGTGATTATACCGGGACAGGGACTTTTAACTATGGCTACACCTTC. The rearrangement joins TRBV6-1 to TRBJ1-2, with 9 bases lining up with TRBD1. CDR1 MNHNS and CDR2 SASEGT come from the germline V gene. This CDR3 is 18 amino acids long. With V trimmed by 3 bases and J by 1 base, 12 bases remained unmatched.

The chain has TRBV6-4 and TRBJ2-3; TRBD1 is a possible D gene (6 bases). Trimming left V 3 bases short and J 0 bases short, with 16 bases between. This CDR3 comprises 17 residues. CDR1 and CDR2 from the germline V gene are MRHNA and SNTAGT. The CDR3: CASSEGRGRLSTDTQYF. CDR3 sequence (DNA): TGTGCCAGCAGTGAAGGCAGGGGTCGCCTCAGCACAGATACGCAGTATTTT.

V and J are TRBV6-5 and TRBJ2-1; 10 positions agree with TRBD2. The CDR3 consists of 14 residues. CDR1 and CDR2 from the germline V gene are MNHEY and SVGAGI. V shed 5 bases, J shed 3 bases, and the junction held 1 base outside the gene matches. The CDR3 coding sequence is TGTGCCAGCAGTGGACTAGCGGTCTACAATGAGCAGTTCTTC. The encoded protein is CASSGLAVYNEQFF.

V is TRBV14 and J is TRBJ1-1; D ambiguous. Germline CDR1 reads SGHDN; CDR2 reads FVKESK. There are 13 residues in the CDR3. V was pared by 3 bases and J by 1 base, with 6 bases between. For the CDR3, the DNA is TGTGCCAGCAGCCACCCGTGGAACACTGAAGCTTTCTTT. It translates to CASSHPWNTEAFF.

This sequence joins TRBV11-1 and TRBJ2-5, with 7 bases fitting TRBD2. This CDR3 spans 15 amino acids. CDR1 is SGHAT and CDR2 is FQDESV in the germline V gene (reference sequence). Losses at the gene ends were 5 bases for V and 2 bases for J; bases not matched to a gene: 8. CDR3 in amino acids: CASSRTLAAQETQYF. The CDR3, as DNA: TGTGCCAGCAGCCGAACCCTAGCGGCACAAGAGACCCAGTACTTC.

In DNA form, the CDR3 reads TGTGCCAGCAGCCAAGATTGGCCCTACGAGCAGTACTTC. It encodes CASSQDWPYEQYF. This chain links TRBV4-2 with TRBJ2-7; no firm D call. Per the germline V gene, CDR1 is LGHNA and CDR2 is YNFKEQ. The CDR3 is 13 residues long. V gave up 0 bases and J gave up 2 bases, with 5 bases separating them.

V is TRBV5-1 and J is TRBJ2-3; 8 nucleotides agree with TRBD1. Per the germline V gene, CDR1 is SGHRS and CDR2 is YFSETQ. CDR3 length: 14 residues. J gave up 4 bases and V 0 bases, and 1 base lay outside the gene matches. Here the CDR3 DNA reads TGCGCCAGCAGCTTGGTGGGACAGGCAGATACGCAGTATTTT. It specifies CASSLVGQADTQYF.